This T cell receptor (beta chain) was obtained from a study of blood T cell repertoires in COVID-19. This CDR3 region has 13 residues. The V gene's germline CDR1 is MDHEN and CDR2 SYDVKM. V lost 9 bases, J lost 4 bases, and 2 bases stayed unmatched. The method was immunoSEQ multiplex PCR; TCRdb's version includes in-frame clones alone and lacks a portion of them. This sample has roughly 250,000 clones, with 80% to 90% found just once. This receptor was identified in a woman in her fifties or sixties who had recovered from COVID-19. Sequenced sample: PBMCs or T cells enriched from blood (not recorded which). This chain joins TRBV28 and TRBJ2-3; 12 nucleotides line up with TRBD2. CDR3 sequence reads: CARGTSGPDTQYF. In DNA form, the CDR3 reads TGTGCCAGGGGGACTAGCGGGCCAGATACGCAGTATTTT.